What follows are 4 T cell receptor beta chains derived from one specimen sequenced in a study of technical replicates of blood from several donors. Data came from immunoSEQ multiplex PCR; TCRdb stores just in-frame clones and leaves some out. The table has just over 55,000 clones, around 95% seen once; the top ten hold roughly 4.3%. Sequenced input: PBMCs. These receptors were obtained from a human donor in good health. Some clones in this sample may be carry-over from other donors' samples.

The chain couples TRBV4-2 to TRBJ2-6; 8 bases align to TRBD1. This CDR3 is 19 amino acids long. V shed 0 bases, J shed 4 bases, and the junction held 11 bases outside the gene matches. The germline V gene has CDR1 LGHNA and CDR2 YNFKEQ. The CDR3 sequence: CASSQEVWQGAAGANVLTF. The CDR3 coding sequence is TGTGCCAGCAGCCAAGAGGTATGGCAGGGGGCTGCCGGGGCCAACGTCCTGACTTTC.

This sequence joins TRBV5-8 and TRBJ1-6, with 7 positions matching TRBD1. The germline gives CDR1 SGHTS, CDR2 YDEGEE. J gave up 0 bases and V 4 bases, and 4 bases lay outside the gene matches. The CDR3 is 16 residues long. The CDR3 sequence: CASSQAGGSYNSPLHF. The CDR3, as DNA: TGTGCCAGCAGCCAGGCAGGGGGCTCCTATAATTCACCCCTCCACTTT.

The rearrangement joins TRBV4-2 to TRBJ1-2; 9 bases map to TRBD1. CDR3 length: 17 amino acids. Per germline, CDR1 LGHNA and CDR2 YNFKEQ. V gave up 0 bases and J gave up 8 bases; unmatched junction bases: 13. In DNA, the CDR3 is TGTGCCAGCAGCCAAGATGTGGGGGGCGGGACAGGGTTCGGCTACACCTTC. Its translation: CASSQDVGGGTGFGYTF.

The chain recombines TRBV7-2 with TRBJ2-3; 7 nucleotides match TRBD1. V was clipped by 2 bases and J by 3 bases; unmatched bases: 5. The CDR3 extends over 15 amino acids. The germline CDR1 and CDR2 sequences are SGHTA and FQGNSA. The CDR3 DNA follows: TGTGCCAGCAGCTTAAGGGGGCTCGGGACAGATACGCAGTATTTT. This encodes CASSLRGLGTDTQYF. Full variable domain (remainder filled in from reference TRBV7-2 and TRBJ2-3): GAGVSQSPSNKVTEKGKDVELRCDPISGHTALYWYRQSLGQGLEFLIYFQGNSAPDKSGLPSDRFSAERTGGSVSTLTIQRTQQEDSAVYLCASSLRGLGTDTQYFGPGTRLTVL.